The 10 T cell receptor beta chains below all came from one sample that was sequenced in a study of vaccination effects on CD4 cells after COVID-19. ViraFEST expansion of antigen-specific CD4+ T cells with viral peptide pools preceded sequencing. The culture ran for nine to eleven days, and then CD4+ T cells were isolated. Each participant received a vaccine that was either BNT162b2 or mRNA-1273, given as two doses. TCRdb's copy holds only in-frame clones and misses some; the assay was immunoSEQ multiplex PCR. Of around 16,000 clones in the sample, about 75% were seen once. The antigens these receptors bind are not known. The sample was CD4+ T cells from PBMCs cultured with HCoV-NL63 spike peptides, taken after COVID-19 vaccination. These receptors were taken from a human donor who received a COVID-19 vaccine.

The chain combines TRBV5-1 with TRBJ1-2; 12 nucleotides match TRBD1. Germline V gene sequence: CDR1 SGHRS, CDR2 YFSETQ. J lost 7 bases, V lost 2 bases, and 6 bases had no gene match. The CDR3 runs 15 residues. Written as DNA, the CDR3 is TGCGCCAGCAGCTTATCCGGGACAGGGGGCAGTGGCTACACCTTC. It encodes CASSLSGTGGSGYTF.

This clone occurred a few times. The CDR3 region is CASRSSGNTIYF. CDR3 bases: TGTGCCAGCCGGAGCTCTGGAAACACCATATATTTT. The chain is built from TRBV12-3 or TRBV12-4 and TRBJ1-3; D uncertain. The CDR3 is 12 residues long. Trimming stripped 8 bases from V and 0 bases from J, with 5 bases between.

The V call is TRBV12-3 or TRBV12-4, the J call TRBJ2-1; D gene ambiguous. The CDR3 has 13 residues. V shed 7 bases and J shed 5 bases, with 12 bases lying between them. CDR3 coding DNA: TGTGCCAGCAATTCCGGACCTAACAATGAGCAGTTCTTC. Translation gives CASNSGPNNEQFF.

This chain uses TRBV7-3 with TRBJ2-3, with 10 positions matching TRBD2. CDR3 length: 17 residues. J gave up 2 bases and V 1 base, and 6 bases lay outside the gene matches. Germline V gives CDR1 SGHTA, CDR2 FQGTGA. DNA of the CDR3: TGTGCCAGCAGCTTAAGCTCTAGCGGGGGATACACAGATACGCAGTATTTT. It translates to CASSLSSSGGYTDTQYF.

This clone appeared a few times. This chain connects TRBV28 to TRBJ2-7; D may match TRBD1 or TRBD2 (5 bases each). The CDR3 has 13 amino acids. The germline CDR1 and CDR2 sequences are MDHEN and SYDVKM. Trimming removed 1 base at V and 10 bases at J, with 14 bases between. This chain's CDR3 is CASSLSTRGKQYF. The CDR3 DNA reads TGTGCCAGCAGTTTATCTACGAGGGGTAAACAGTACTTC.

This rearrangement joins TRBV7-2 to TRBJ1-3; unclear D gene. V lost 5 bases and J lost 0, with 11 bases in between. The CDR3 spans 15 residues. CDR1 and CDR2 from the germline V gene are SGHTA and FQGNSA. CDR3 residues: CASSSLPSSGNTIYF. The CDR3, as DNA: TGTGCCAGCAGCAGCCTCCCGAGCTCTGGAAACACCATATATTTT.

The V gene is TRBV4-2, the J gene TRBJ2-5; D is ambiguous. The CDR3 extends over 12 amino acids. Per germline, CDR1 LGHNA and CDR2 YNFKEQ. Trimming left V 0 bases short and J 7 bases short, with 6 bases between. CDR3 bases: TGTGCCAGCAGCCAAGATTCTGGGACCCAGTACTTC. Translating it yields CASSQDSGTQYF.

The count of this clone is one. The J gene is TRBJ1-1, the V gene TRBV6-6, with TRBD1 matching 8 bases. J gave up 3 bases and V 5 bases, and 20 bases lay outside the gene matches. The CDR3 spans 19 residues. The germline CDR1 and CDR2 sequences are MNHNY and SVGAGI (reference sequence). CDR3 sequence reads: CASSPRSGGLLRSDTEAFF. For the CDR3, the DNA is TGTGCCAGCAGTCCAAGATCAGGGGGCTTATTGAGGAGCGACACTGAAGCTTTCTTT.

This clone was picked up a small number of times. The chain joins TRBV27 to TRBJ1-6, with D possibly TRBD1 on 5 matching bases. In germline, CDR1 is MNHEY, CDR2 SMNVEV (reference sequence). The CDR3 runs to 14 residues. Trimming cost V 3 bases and J 10 bases, with 13 bases left between them. The chain's CDR3 is CASSFRETYSPLHF. The CDR3 DNA follows: TGTGCCAGCAGTTTCAGGGAGACGTACTCACCCCTCCACTTT.

The chain is built from TRBV7-2 and TRBJ2-7; D is uncertain. Germline V gene data show CDR1 as SGHTA and CDR2 as FQGNSA. There are 14 residues in the CDR3. Trimming cost V 1 base and J 2 bases, with 9 bases left between them. This CDR3 reads CASSLGGLTYEQYF. The CDR3 coding sequence is TGTGCCAGCAGCTTAGGTGGCTTGACCTACGAGCAGTACTTC.